These T cell receptor beta chains were read from a single sample in a study of shared clonotypes between healthy human individuals. The protocol was immunoSEQ multiplex PCR, while the TCRdb copy is restricted to in-frame clones and leaves out a portion. The table shows fewer than 3 million clones, with less than 95% occurring only once. The sample taken for sequencing was naive CD4+ T cells from PBMCs. These receptors were obtained from a man younger than 35 in good health. Some clones in this sample may be carry-over from other donors' samples. CDR3s include the opening cysteine and the closing phenylalanine or tryptophan. Fields, in order: V gene, clone size, D gene, J gene, CDR3 DNA, CDR3 protein. The D gene is left open where the match is weak. Clone size is not always given. Where it is, it says once, few, many or a class for expanded clones.

V gene: TRBV5-1
clone size: NA
D gene: NA
J gene: TRBJ1-5
CDR3 DNA: TGCGCCAGCAGCTTGTCCGGGACACCTTATCAGCCCCAGCATTTT
CDR3 protein: CASSLSGTPYQPQHF

V gene: TRBV15
clone size: NA
D gene: NA
J gene: TRBJ2-1
CDR3 DNA: TGTGCCACCAGCAGAGATCTTGTATGGGGGAATGAGCAGTTCTTC
CDR3 protein: CATSRDLVWGNEQFF

V gene: TRBV5-4
clone size: NA
D gene: NA
J gene: TRBJ1-3
CDR3 DNA: TGTGCCAGCAGCTTGGGCGGTCGAATAGGAAACACCATATATTTT
CDR3 protein: CASSLGGRIGNTIYF

V gene: TRBV19
clone size: NA
D gene: NA
J gene: TRBJ1-1
CDR3 DNA: TGTGCCAGTAGTACCATTATCAACACTGAAGCTTTCTTT
CDR3 protein: CASSTIINTEAFF

V gene: TRBV5-6
clone size: NA
D gene: TRBD1
J gene: TRBJ2-7
CDR3 DNA: TGTGCCAGCAGCTCCGGGACAGGGATCTACGAGCAGTACTTC
CDR3 protein: CASSSGTGIYEQYF

V gene: TRBV5-4
clone size: NA
D gene: NA
J gene: TRBJ2-5
CDR3 DNA: TGTGCCAGCAGCTTGGTAGGACCACAAGAGACCCAGTACTTC
CDR3 protein: CASSLVGPQETQYF

V gene: TRBV5-5
clone size: NA
D gene: NA
J gene: TRBJ2-7
CDR3 DNA: TGTGCCAGCAGCTTGGTTGTCAGTCACTACGAGCAGTACTTC
CDR3 protein: CASSLVVSHYEQYF

V gene: TRBV29-1
clone size: NA
D gene: NA
J gene: TRBJ2-1
CDR3 DNA: TGCAGCGTTGTCTCTATGGACTTGGGACCGAGCTCCTACAATGAGCAGTTCTTC
CDR3 protein: CSVVSMDLGPSSYNEQFF

V gene: TRBV5-6
clone size: NA
D gene: NA
J gene: TRBJ2-3
CDR3 DNA: TGTGCCAGCAGCCCTTGGTGGCTTCAAACTAGCACAGATACGCAGTATTTT
CDR3 protein: CASSPWWLQTSTDTQYF

V gene: TRBV28
clone size: once
D gene: NA
J gene: TRBJ2-3
CDR3 DNA: TGTGCCAGCAGTTTATTGACGGGCCCTAGCACAGATACGCAGTATTTT
CDR3 protein: CASSLLTGPSTDTQYF

V gene: TRBV29-1
clone size: NA
D gene: NA
J gene: TRBJ2-7
CDR3 DNA: TGCAGCGTTGAAGAGCCAGCGGGTCGATCAAGCTCCTACGAGCAGTACTTC
CDR3 protein: CSVEEPAGRSSSYEQYF

V gene: TRBV19
clone size: NA
D gene: NA
J gene: TRBJ1-5
CDR3 DNA: TGTGCCAGTAGTCCCTCGGACGGTCGCAATCAGCCCCAGCATTTT
CDR3 protein: CASSPSDGRNQPQHF

V gene: TRBV5-1
clone size: NA
D gene: TRBD2
J gene: TRBJ2-7
CDR3 DNA: TGCGCCAGCAGCTCACGAGGGGAGCGGGAGGTCTATTCCTACGAGCAGTACTTC
CDR3 protein: CASSSRGEREVYSYEQYF

V gene: TRBV6-5
clone size: NA
D gene: TRBD1
J gene: TRBJ1-1
CDR3 DNA: TGTGCCAGCAGTGACAGGGGGCGCAGCACTGAAGCTTTCTTT
CDR3 protein: CASSDRGRSTEAFF

V gene: TRBV7-3
clone size: NA
D gene: NA
J gene: TRBJ2-7
CDR3 DNA: TGTGCCAGCAGCTTAAGTCGTGCGCAGATCTACGAGCAGTACTTC
CDR3 protein: CASSLSRAQIYEQYF

V gene: TRBV5-4
clone size: once
D gene: TRBD1
J gene: TRBJ2-7
CDR3 DNA: TGTGCCAGCAGCTCACCAGGGGGTTTAGCCTACGAGCAGTACTTC
CDR3 protein: CASSSPGGLAYEQYF

V gene: TRBV28
clone size: NA
D gene: TRBD1
J gene: TRBJ1-2
CDR3 DNA: TGTGCCAGCAGTCTGCTGACAGGGGGGACCTATGGCTACACCTTC
CDR3 protein: CASSLLTGGTYGYTF

V gene: TRBV5-6
clone size: NA
D gene: TRBD1
J gene: TRBJ2-5
CDR3 DNA: TGTGCCAGCAGCTTGGAGGCGGGGACAGGGGGAGAGACCCAGTACTTC
CDR3 protein: CASSLEAGTGGETQYF

V gene: TRBV4-3
clone size: NA
D gene: TRBD1
J gene: TRBJ2-2
CDR3 DNA: TGCGCCAGCAGCCGCAGGGGGCGTGACACCGGGGAGCTGTTTTTT
CDR3 protein: CASSRRGRDTGELFF

V gene: TRBV6-5
clone size: NA
D gene: NA
J gene: TRBJ1-3
CDR3 DNA: TGTGCCAGCAGTTACTCCGCATGGGGATCGGGAAACACCATATATTTT
CDR3 protein: CASSYSAWGSGNTIYF

V gene: TRBV5-4
clone size: NA
D gene: TRBD2
J gene: TRBJ2-7
CDR3 DNA: TGTGCCAGCAGCTTTCGGTGGACTAGCGGGAGATACGAGCAGTACTTC
CDR3 protein: CASSFRWTSGRYEQYF

V gene: TRBV23-1
clone size: NA
D gene: NA
J gene: TRBJ2-7
CDR3 DNA: TGCGCCAGCAAAACACAGGGTTCGGGTCCCTACGAGCAGTACTTC
CDR3 protein: CASKTQGSGPYEQYF